This T cell receptor (beta chain) came from a study of cytomegalovirus exposure and HLA in healthy donors. At the level of the study: A later analysis reported the same platform for the 90 to 150 validation repertoires and the 650 to 750 first-cohort repertoires.

The donors belonged to the approximately 130-subject validation cohort, separate from the approximately 700-subject first cohort. Clones were read by immunoSEQ multiplex PCR, and TCRdb kept only the in-frame ones, dropping some. The sample includes nearly 80,000 clones, 93% of them seen just once. The CDR3 consists of 12 residues. The V gene's germline CDR1 is MNHEY and CDR2 SVGAGI. A remark on this clone: The antigen is unknown. The junction and the germline gene differ at one end; a read error may be behind it. Other DNA sequences in this sample translate to the same CDR3.

General study points: Many donors shared some public TCRs, even though most TCR sequences were rare. Published work reported that the classifier diagnosed cytomegalovirus status with high specificity and sensitivity.

The sequence came from a woman aged 25 to 39 in good health and CMV-seronegative. Sequenced sample: PBMCs. The rearrangement links TRBV6-5 to TRBJ1-4, with a tentative D call TRBD1 (5 bases). The CDR3: CAAGPSNEKLFF. CDR3 sequence (DNA): TGTGCAGCAGGGCCGTCTAATGAAAAACTGTTCTTT.